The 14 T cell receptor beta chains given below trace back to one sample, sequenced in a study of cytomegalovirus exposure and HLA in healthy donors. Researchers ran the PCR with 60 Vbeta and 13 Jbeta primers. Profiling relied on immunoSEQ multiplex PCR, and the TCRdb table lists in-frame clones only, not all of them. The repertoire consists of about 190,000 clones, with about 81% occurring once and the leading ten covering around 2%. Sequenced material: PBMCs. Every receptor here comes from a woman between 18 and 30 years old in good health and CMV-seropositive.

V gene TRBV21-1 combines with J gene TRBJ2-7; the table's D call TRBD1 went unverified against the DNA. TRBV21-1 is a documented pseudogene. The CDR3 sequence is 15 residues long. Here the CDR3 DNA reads TGTGCCAGCAGCGCGCGTGGGCCCTTGCCTTACGAGCAGTACGTC. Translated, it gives CASSARGPLPYEQYV.

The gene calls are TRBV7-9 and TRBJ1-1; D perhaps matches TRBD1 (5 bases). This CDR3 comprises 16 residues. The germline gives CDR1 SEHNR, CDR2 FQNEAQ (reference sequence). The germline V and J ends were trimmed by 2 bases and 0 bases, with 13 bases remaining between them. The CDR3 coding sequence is TGTGCCAGCAGCTTAATTGGGCGGACAATGAACACTGAAGCTTTCTTT. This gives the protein CASSLIGRTMNTEAFF.

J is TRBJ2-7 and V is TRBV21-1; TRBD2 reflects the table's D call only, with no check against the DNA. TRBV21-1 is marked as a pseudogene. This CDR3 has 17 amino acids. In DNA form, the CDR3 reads TGTGCCATTCGGTTGGTCCCGGGACTACTTTGTGGGTGCGAGCAGTACGTC. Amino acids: CAIRLVPGLLCGCEQYV.

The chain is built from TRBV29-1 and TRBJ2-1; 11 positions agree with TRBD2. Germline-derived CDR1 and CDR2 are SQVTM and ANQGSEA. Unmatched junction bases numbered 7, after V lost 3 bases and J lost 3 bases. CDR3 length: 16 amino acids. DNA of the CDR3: TGCAGCGTTGAGAACGGCCTAGCGGGGGGCTACAATGAGCAGTTCTTC. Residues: CSVENGLAGGYNEQFF.

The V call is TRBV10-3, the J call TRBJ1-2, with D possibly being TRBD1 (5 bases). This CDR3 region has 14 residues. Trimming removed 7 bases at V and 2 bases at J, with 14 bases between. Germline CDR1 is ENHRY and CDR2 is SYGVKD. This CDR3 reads CAINLGGFNYGYTF. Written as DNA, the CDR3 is TGTGCCATCAACCTTGGGGGGTTCAACTATGGCTACACCTTC.

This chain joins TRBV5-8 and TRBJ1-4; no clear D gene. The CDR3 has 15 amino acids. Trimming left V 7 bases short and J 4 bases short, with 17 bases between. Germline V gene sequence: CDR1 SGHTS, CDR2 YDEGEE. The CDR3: CASLHGVGSNEKLFF. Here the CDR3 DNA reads TGTGCCAGCCTTCATGGAGTGGGGAGTAATGAAAAACTGTTTTTT. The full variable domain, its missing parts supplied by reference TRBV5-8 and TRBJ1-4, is EAGVTQSPTHLIKTRGQQATLRCSPISGHTSVYWYQQALGLGLQFLLWYDEGEERNRGNFPPRFSGRQFPNYSSELNVNALELEDSALYLCASLHGVGSNEKLFFGSGTQLSVL.

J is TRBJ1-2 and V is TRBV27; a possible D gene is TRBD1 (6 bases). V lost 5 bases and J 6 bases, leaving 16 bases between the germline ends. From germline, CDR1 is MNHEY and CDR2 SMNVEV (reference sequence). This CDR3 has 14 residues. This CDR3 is CASSDQQGKDGYTF. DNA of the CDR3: TGTGCCAGCAGTGACCAACAGGGAAAAGATGGCTACACCTTC.

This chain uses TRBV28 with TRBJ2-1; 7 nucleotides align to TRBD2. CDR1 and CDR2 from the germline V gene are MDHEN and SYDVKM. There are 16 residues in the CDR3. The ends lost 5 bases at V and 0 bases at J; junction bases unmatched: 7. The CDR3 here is CASSPAGVRSYNEQFF. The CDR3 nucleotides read TGTGCCAGCAGTCCTGCGGGGGTCCGCTCCTACAATGAGCAGTTCTTC. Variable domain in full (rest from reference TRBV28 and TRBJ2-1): DVKVTQSSRYLVKRTGEKVFLECVQDMDHENMFWYRQDPGLGLRLIYFSYDVKMKEKGDIPEGYSVSREKKERFSLILESASTNQTSMYLCASSPAGVRSYNEQFFGPGTRLTVL.

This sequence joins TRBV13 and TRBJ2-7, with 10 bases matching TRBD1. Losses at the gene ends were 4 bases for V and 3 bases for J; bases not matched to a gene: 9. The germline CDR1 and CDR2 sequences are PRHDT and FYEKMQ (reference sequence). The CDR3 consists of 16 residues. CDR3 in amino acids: CASSSTTGTGDYEQYF. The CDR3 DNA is TGTGCCAGCAGCTCTACAACCGGGACAGGGGACTACGAGCAGTACTTC.

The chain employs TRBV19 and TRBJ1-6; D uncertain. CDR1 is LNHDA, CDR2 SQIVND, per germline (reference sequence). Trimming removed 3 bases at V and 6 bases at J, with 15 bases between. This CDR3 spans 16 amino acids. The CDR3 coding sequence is TGTGCCAGTAGTATGGGGAGGGCGTACGCTAATTCACCCCTCCACTTT. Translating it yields CASSMGRAYANSPLHF.

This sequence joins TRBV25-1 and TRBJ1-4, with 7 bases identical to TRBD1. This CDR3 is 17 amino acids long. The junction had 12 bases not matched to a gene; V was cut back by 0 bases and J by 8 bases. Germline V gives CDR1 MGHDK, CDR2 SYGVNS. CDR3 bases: TGTGCCAGCAGTGAATACCCCGCTTTAGGACAGGACGAAAAACTGTTTTTT. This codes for CASSEYPALGQDEKLFF.

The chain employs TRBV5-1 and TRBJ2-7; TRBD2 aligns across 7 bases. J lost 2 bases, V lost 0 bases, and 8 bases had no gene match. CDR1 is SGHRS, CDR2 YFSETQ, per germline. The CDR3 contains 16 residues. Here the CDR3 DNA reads TGCGCCAGCAGCTTGGTCGGCGGACTAGGGGCCTACGAGCAGTACTTC. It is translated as CASSLVGGLGAYEQYF. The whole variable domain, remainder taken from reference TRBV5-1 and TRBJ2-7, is KAGVTQTPRYLIKTRGQQVTLSCSPISGHRSVSWYQQTPGQGLQFLFEYFSETQRNKGNFPGRFSGRQFSNSRSEMNVSTLELGDSALYLCASSLVGGLGAYEQYFGPGTRLTVT.

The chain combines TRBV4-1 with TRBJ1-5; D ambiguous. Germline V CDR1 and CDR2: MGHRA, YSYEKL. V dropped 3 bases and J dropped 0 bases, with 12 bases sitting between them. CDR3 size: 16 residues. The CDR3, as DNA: TGCGCCAGCAGCCATGACCCGGGGTATAGCAATCAGCCCCAGCATTTT. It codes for CASSHDPGYSNQPQHF.

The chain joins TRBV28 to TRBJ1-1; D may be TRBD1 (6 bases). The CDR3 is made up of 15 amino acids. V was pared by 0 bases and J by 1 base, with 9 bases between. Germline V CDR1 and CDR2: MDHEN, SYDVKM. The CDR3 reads CASSLWGTRNTEAFF. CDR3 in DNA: TGTGCCAGCAGTTTATGGGGGACAAGGAACACTGAAGCTTTCTTT.